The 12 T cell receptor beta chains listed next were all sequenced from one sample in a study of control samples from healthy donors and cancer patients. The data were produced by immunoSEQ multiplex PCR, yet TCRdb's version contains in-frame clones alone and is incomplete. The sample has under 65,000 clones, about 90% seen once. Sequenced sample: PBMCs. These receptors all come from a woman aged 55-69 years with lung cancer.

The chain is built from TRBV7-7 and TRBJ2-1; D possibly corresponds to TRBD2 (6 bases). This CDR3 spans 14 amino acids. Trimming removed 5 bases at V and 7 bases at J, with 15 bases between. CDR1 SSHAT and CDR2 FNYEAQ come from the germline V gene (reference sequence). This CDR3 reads CASSQMGLHNEQFF. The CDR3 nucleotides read TGTGCCAGCAGCCAAATGGGACTCCATAATGAGCAGTTCTTC.

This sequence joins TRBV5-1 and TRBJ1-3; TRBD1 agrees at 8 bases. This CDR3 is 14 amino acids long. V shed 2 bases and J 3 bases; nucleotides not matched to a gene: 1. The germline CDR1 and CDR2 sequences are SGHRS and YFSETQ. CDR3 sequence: CASSLQGDGNTIYF. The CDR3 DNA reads TGCGCCAGCAGCTTACAGGGGGATGGAAACACCATATATTTT.

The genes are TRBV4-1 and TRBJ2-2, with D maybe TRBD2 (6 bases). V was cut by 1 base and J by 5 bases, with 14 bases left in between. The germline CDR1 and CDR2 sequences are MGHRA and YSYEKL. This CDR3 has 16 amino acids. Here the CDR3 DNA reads TGCGCCAGCAGCCAAGTATCCTTAGCGGAAACCGGGGAGCTGTTTTTT. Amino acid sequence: CASSQVSLAETGELFF.

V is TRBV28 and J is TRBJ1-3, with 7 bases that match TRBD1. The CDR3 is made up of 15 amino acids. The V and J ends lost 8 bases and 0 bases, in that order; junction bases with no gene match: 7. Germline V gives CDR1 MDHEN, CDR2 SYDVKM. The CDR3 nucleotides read TGTGCCAGCTCTCACCAGGGGGGCTCTGGAAACACCATATATTTT. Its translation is CASSHQGGSGNTIYF.

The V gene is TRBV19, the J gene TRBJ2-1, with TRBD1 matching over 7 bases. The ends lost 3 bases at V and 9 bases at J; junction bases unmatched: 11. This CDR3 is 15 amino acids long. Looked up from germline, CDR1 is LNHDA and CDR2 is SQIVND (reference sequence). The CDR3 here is CASSIRDSLQGEQFF. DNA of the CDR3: TGTGCCAGTAGTATCCGGGACAGCCTCCAGGGTGAGCAGTTCTTC.

The CDR3 DNA sequence: TGCGCCAGCAGCAAACCGGACAGGGCCGAGGAGACCCAGTACTTC. It is translated as CASSKPDRAEETQYF. The V and J genes are TRBV5-1 and TRBJ2-5, with 8 bases that match TRBD1. Germline CDR1 and CDR2: SGHRS and YFSETQ. Trimming at V came to 4 bases and at J to 5 bases, leaving 10 bases not matched to a gene. The CDR3 runs 15 residues. The complete variable domain, with remaining parts taken from reference TRBV5-1 and TRBJ2-5, reads KAGVTQTPRYLIKTRGQQVTLSCSPISGHRSVSWYQQTPGQGLQFLFEYFSETQRNKGNFPGRFSGRQFSNSRSEMNVSTLELGDSALYLCASSKPDRAEETQYFGPGTRLLVL.

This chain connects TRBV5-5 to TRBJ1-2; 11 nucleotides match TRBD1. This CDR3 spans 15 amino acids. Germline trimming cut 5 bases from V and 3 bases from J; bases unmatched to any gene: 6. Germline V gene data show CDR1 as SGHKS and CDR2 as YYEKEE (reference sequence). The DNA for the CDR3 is TGTGCCAGCAGACCGGGACAGGGGGGCGACTATGGCTACACCTTC. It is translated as CASRPGQGGDYGYTF.

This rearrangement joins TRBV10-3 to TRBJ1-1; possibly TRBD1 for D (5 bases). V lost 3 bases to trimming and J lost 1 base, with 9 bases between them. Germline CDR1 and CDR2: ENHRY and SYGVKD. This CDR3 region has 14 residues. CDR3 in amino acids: CAISEIGQNTEAFF. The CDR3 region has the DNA TGTGCCATCAGTGAAATTGGACAGAACACTGAAGCTTTCTTT.

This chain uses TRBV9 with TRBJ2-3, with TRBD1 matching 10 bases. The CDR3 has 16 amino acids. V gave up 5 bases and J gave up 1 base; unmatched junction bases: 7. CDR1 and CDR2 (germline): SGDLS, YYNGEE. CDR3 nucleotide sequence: TGTGCCAGCAGTCTGACAGGGGGCAGGGGCACAGATACGCAGTATTTT. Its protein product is CASSLTGGRGTDTQYF.

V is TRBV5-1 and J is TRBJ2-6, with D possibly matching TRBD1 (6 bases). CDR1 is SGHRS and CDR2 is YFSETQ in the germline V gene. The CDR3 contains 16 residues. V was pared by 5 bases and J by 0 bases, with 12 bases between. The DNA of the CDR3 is TGCGCCAGCAGGGCAGGGGTCCGCTCTGGGGCCAACGTCCTGACTTTC. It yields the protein CASRAGVRSGANVLTF. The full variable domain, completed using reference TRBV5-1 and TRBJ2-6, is KAGVTQTPRYLIKTRGQQVTLSCSPISGHRSVSWYQQTPGQGLQFLFEYFSETQRNKGNFPGRFSGRQFSNSRSEMNVSTLELGDSALYLCASRAGVRSGANVLTFGAGSRLTVL.

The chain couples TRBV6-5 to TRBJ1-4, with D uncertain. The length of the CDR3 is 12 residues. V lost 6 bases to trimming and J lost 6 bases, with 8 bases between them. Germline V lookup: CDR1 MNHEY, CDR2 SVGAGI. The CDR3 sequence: CASSRGDEKLFF. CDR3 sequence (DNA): TGTGCCAGCAGCCGCGGAGATGAAAAACTGTTTTTT.

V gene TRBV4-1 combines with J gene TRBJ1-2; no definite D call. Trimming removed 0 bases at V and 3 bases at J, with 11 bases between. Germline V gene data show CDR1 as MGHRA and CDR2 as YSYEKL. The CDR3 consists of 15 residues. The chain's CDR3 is CASSQDVNSDYGYTF. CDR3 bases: TGCGCCAGCAGCCAAGATGTCAATTCCGACTATGGCTACACCTTC.